The 25 T cell receptor beta chains below come from one sample, sequenced in a study of T cell changes during pregnancy in multiple sclerosis. The protocol was immunoSEQ multiplex PCR, while the TCRdb copy is restricted to in-frame clones and leaves out a portion. The sample consists of 30,000 to 45,000 clones, 93% of them appearing once. The sample consisted of CD4+ T cells from peripheral blood mononuclear cells, taken in the first trimester of pregnancy. Receptors were obtained from a female donor with multiple sclerosis, enrolled in a pregnancy study.

The chain's CDR3 is CAWGKGQAYNEQFF. Written as DNA, the CDR3 is TGTGCCTGGGGTAAAGGACAGGCGTACAATGAGCAGTTCTTC. The gene calls are TRBV30 and TRBJ2-1; 7 bases map to TRBD1. Germline lookup yields CDR1 GTSNPN and CDR2 SVGIG (reference sequence). The CDR3 has 14 residues. V was pared by 5 bases and J by 4 bases, with 8 bases of the junction left unmatched. Supplemented by reference TRBV30 and TRBJ2-1, the full variable domain reads SQTIHQWPATLVQPVGSPLSLECTVEGTSNPNLYWYRQAAGRGLQLLFYSVGIGQISSEVPQNLSASRPQDRQFILSSKKLLLSDSGFYLCAWGKGQAYNEQFFGPGTRLTVL.

The chain uses TRBV5-6 and TRBJ2-7; D not resolved. In germline, CDR1 is SGHDT, CDR2 YYEEEE. CDR3 length equals 12 residues. Trimming removed 0 bases at V and 2 bases at J, with 3 bases between. In DNA form, the CDR3 reads TGTGCCAGCAGCTTGGGTACCTACGAGCAGTACTTC. Its protein product is CASSLGTYEQYF.

This chain uses TRBV6-1 with TRBJ1-1, with D possibly being TRBD1 (6 bases). This CDR3 is built from 14 residues. CDR1 and CDR2 (germline): MNHNS, SASEGT. The V gene lost 7 bases and the J gene lost 7 bases, with 19 bases spanning the gap. The CDR3 DNA is TGTGCCAGCACCTCACTCAGGGGTTCCGATGAAGCTTTCTTT. Translation: CASTSLRGSDEAFF.

The chain couples TRBV7-9 to TRBJ1-4; 7 bases are shared with TRBD1. The CDR3 is made up of 15 amino acids. Germline V gene lookup returns CDR1 SEHNR and CDR2 FQNEAQ (reference sequence). J gave up 0 bases and V 8 bases, and 6 bases lay outside the gene matches. CDR3 nucleotide sequence: TGTGCCAGCGGGGACAGAGGTCCAACTAATGAAAAACTGTTTTTT. Protein product: CASGDRGPTNEKLFF.

The count of this clone is one. The rearrangement joins TRBV7-3 to TRBJ2-3, with D perhaps matching TRBD1 (6 bases). With 0 bases removed from V and 8 bases from J, the gap between germline ends came to 9 bases. This CDR3 has 13 residues. The germline V gene encodes CDR1 SGHTA and CDR2 FQGTGA. This chain's CDR3 is CASSLTGHGTQYF. DNA of the CDR3: TGTGCCAGCAGCTTAACGGGACACGGTACGCAGTATTTT.

The chain recombines TRBV13 with TRBJ2-4; 10 bases are shared with TRBD2. From germline, CDR1 is PRHDT and CDR2 FYEKMQ (reference sequence). The trim removed 2 bases at V and 11 bases at J, leaving 3 bases unmatched. This CDR3 has 13 amino acids. The CDR3 sequence: CASSLFLAGVQYF. The CDR3 DNA reads TGTGCCAGCAGCTTATTCCTAGCGGGGGTTCAGTACTTC.

The chain couples TRBV18 to TRBJ1-2; D is uncertain. V shed 3 bases and J shed 7 bases, with 18 bases lying between them. Germline V gene data show CDR1 as KGHSH and CDR2 as LQKENI. The length of the CDR3 is 15 residues. The DNA of the CDR3 is TGTGCCAGCTCACCCCCGGGAGGCGCCTTCTTTGGCTACACCTTC. Its protein is CASSPPGGAFFGYTF.

The chain has TRBV21-1 and TRBJ2-7; the D call TRBD2 from the table was never checked on the DNA. TRBV21-1 is a pseudogene. The CDR3 spans 15 residues. DNA of the CDR3: TGTGCCAGCAGCACAGCCCTAGAAAGGAGGCACGAGCAGTACTTC. It yields the protein CASSTALERRHEQYF.

The genes are TRBV9 and TRBJ2-3; D gene uncertain. Germline V lookup: CDR1 SGDLS, CDR2 YYNGEE. Deletions cut 1 base from V and 0 bases from J, with 6 bases between. This CDR3 is built from 14 residues. This chain's CDR3 is CASSVTRSTDTQYF. CDR3 DNA: TGTGCCAGCAGCGTAACTCGTAGCACAGATACGCAGTATTTT.

V and J are TRBV12-5 and TRBJ2-2, with 8 positions matching TRBD1. Germline V gene lookup returns CDR1 LGHNT and CDR2 FRNRAP. V lost 2 bases to trimming and J lost 4 bases; unmatched junction nucleotides: 9. The CDR3 is 17 amino acids. The CDR3 region has the DNA TGTGCTAGTGGTTTGACCCAGGGGGCCCGGAGCACCGGGGAGCTGTTTTTT. Amino acid sequence: CASGLTQGARSTGELFF.

The chain uses TRBV7-9 and TRBJ2-7, with 10 positions matching TRBD1. The CDR3 contains 15 residues. CDR1 and CDR2 (germline): SEHNR, FQNEAQ (reference sequence). The junction had 5 bases not matched to a gene; V was cut back by 5 bases and J by 1 base. CDR3 bases: TGTGCCAGCAGCCCCGGGACAGGGGTATCCTACGAGCAGTACTTC. Translated: CASSPGTGVSYEQYF.

This clone appeared once. V usage is TRBV27 and J usage is TRBJ2-1, with TRBD2 identical over 7 bases. The trim removed 6 bases at V and 1 base at J, leaving 9 bases unmatched. The germline CDR1 and CDR2 sequences are MNHEY and SMNVEV (reference sequence). The CDR3 is 16 residues long. CDR3: CASSSGGGLSYNEQFF. The CDR3 DNA reads TGTGCCAGCAGCTCCGGCGGGGGTCTTTCCTACAATGAGCAGTTCTTC.

This clone showed up just once. V and J are TRBV9 and TRBJ1-5; D not certain. Germline CDR1 SGDLS, CDR2 YYNGEE. The V and J ends lost 0 bases and 0 bases respectively, with 19 bases between them. The CDR3 spans 19 residues. The CDR3 loop reads CASSVECRESVDSNQPQHF. CDR3 sequence (DNA): TGTGCCAGCAGCGTAGAATGTAGGGAGTCGGTTGATAGCAATCAGCCCCAGCATTTT.

The chain links TRBV2 to TRBJ2-7, with 12 positions matching TRBD2. From germline, CDR1 is SNHLY and CDR2 FYNNEI. The CDR3 spans 15 residues. With 6 bases clipped from V and 2 bases from J, the junction kept 5 bases outside the gene matches. This CDR3 reads CASRWTSGTTYEQYF. The CDR3 region has the DNA TGTGCCAGCAGGTGGACTAGCGGGACGACCTACGAGCAGTACTTC. The full variable domain, with the rest looked up from reference TRBV2 and TRBJ2-7, is EPEVTQTPSHQVTQMGQEVILRCVPISNHLYFYWYRQILGQKVEFLVSFYNNEISEKSEIFDDQFSVERPDGSNFTLKIRSTKLEDSAMYFCASRWTSGTTYEQYFGPGTRLTVT.

The chain recombines TRBV28 with TRBJ1-1; D is possibly TRBD1 (5 bases). The CDR3 covers 15 residues. The germline gives CDR1 MDHEN, CDR2 SYDVKM. Trimming left V 5 bases short and J 3 bases short, with 16 bases between. The CDR3 loop is CASSRQHLGHTEAFF. The CDR3 DNA reads as TGTGCCAGCAGTAGACAGCATCTTGGGCACACTGAAGCTTTCTTT.

This clone was seen once. For the CDR3, the DNA is TGTGCCAGCAGGAGAAGCGGGGGATCCCTTGGCTACACCTTC. Translated, it gives CASRRSGGSLGYTF. V gene TRBV6-5 combines with J gene TRBJ1-2, with D perhaps matching TRBD1 (5 bases). V was shortened by 6 bases and J by 7 bases, with 18 bases between the two germline ends. The CDR3 is 14 amino acids. Germline assignment: CDR1 MNHEY and CDR2 SVGAGI.

CDR3 nucleotide sequence: TGTGCCAGCCAATCCGGGACAAACTATGGCTACACCTTC. Protein sequence: CASQSGTNYGYTF. The chain joins TRBV28 to TRBJ1-2; the D gene is possibly TRBD1 (6 bases). The V gene lost 8 bases and the J gene lost 2 bases, with 12 bases spanning the gap. Germline CDR1 and CDR2: MDHEN and SYDVKM. The CDR3 has 13 amino acids.

This chain connects TRBV6-6 to TRBJ2-5, with D perhaps TRBD1 (8 bases). CDR3 length equals 13 residues. CDR1 is MNHNY, CDR2 SVGAGI, per germline (reference sequence). Trimming took 8 bases from V and 5 from J, leaving 15 bases between them. CDR3 DNA: TGTGCCAGCGGTGGACAGGGAGGGGAGACCCAGTACTTC. This translates into CASGGQGGETQYF.

The CDR3 here is CATSRDPGQLGTEAFF. The CDR3 nucleotides read TGTGCCACCAGCAGAGACCCGGGACAGTTGGGCACTGAAGCTTTCTTT. The V gene is TRBV15, the J gene TRBJ1-1; 7 nucleotides agree with TRBD1. Germline V gene lookup returns CDR1 LNHNV and CDR2 YYDKDF (reference sequence). V lost 0 bases and J lost 4; bases outside the gene matches: 8. The CDR3 length is 16 residues.

The J gene is TRBJ1-1, the V gene TRBV6-6; 7 nucleotides match TRBD1. Losses at the gene ends were 2 bases for V and 5 bases for J; bases not matched to a gene: 2. The CDR3 sequence is 13 residues long. CDR1 is MNHNY, CDR2 SVGAGI, per germline (reference sequence). The CDR3: CASSYGTATEAFF. The CDR3 DNA follows: TGTGCCAGCAGTTACGGGACAGCTACTGAAGCTTTCTTT.

The chain is built from TRBV6-1 and TRBJ1-2; 7 bases are shared with TRBD1. The germline V gene has CDR1 MNHNS and CDR2 SASEGT. Trimming took 7 bases from V and 8 from J; bases not matched to a gene: 7. There are 12 residues in the CDR3. In DNA, the CDR3 is TGTGCCAGCATCGACAGGGAGCGGGGCTACACCTTC. Encoded protein: CASIDRERGYTF.

This chain uses TRBV6-5 with TRBJ2-3; D might be TRBD2 (5 bases). This CDR3 comprises 15 residues. The germline V gene encodes CDR1 MNHEY and CDR2 SVGAGI. Trimming stripped 5 bases from V and 2 bases from J, with 14 bases between. The CDR3 reads CASSARAALTDTQYF. CDR3 nucleotides: TGTGCCAGCAGTGCCAGAGCGGCCCTCACAGATACGCAGTATTTT.

This chain uses TRBV5-1 with TRBJ2-2; 8 bases map to TRBD2. CDR3 length: 16 amino acids. The germline CDR1 and CDR2 sequences are SGHRS and YFSETQ. V shed 4 bases and J 6 bases; nucleotides not matched to a gene: 11. CDR3 coding DNA: TGCGCCAGCAGCCCGGACCCGGGGGGGCGGGCCGGGGAGCTGTTTTTT. Translating it yields CASSPDPGGRAGELFF.

The chain carries TRBV20-1 and TRBJ2-5; perhaps TRBD2 as D (5 bases). Trimming pared 5 bases from V and 5 bases from J, leaving 9 bases between. The CDR3 contains 11 residues. CDR1 and CDR2 (germline): DFQATT, SNEGSKA (reference sequence). The CDR3 coding sequence is TGCAGTGCTGGAGGAGCGGAGACCCAGTACTTC. Amino acids: CSAGGAETQYF.

This sequence joins TRBV19 and TRBJ2-4; TRBD1 agrees at 7 bases. Losses at the gene ends were 6 bases for V and 3 bases for J; bases not matched to a gene: 20. The V gene's germline CDR1 is LNHDA and CDR2 SQIVND (reference sequence). The CDR3 length is 19 residues. The CDR3 reads CASSPPSGTATRGKNIQYF. In DNA form, the CDR3 reads TGTGCCAGTAGCCCCCCTTCCGGGACAGCTACACGTGGCAAAAACATTCAGTACTTC. Full variable domain (remainder filled in from reference TRBV19 and TRBJ2-4): DGGITQSPKYLFRKEGQNVTLSCEQNLNHDAMYWYRQDPGQGLRLIYYSQIVNDFQKGDIAEGYSVSREKKESFPLTVTSAQKNPTAFYLCASSPPSGTATRGKNIQYFGAGTRLSVL.